This TCR beta chain is drawn from a study of blood T cells in healthy people across ages. This CDR3 contains 16 residues. CDR1 and CDR2 (germline): MNHEY, SVGEGT. Trimming removed 4 bases at V and 3 bases at J, with 18 bases between. Using a J-beta primer mix together with a sample-barcoded 5' primer, a second PCR was run for roughly 6 to 12 cycles. TCRdb redid the calling of the 5' RACE reads with MiXCR, one entry per CDR3 protein. The sample has under 2,000,000 distinct CDR3 sequences, roughly 50% seen once. Note on this clonotype: The antigen remains unidentified.

General study results and limits: The study regarded diversity estimates from one million T cells as underestimates.

The rearrangement links TRBV6-2 or TRBV6-3 to TRBJ1-2; D remains ambiguous. Sequences were obtained from blood. This sequence was found in a middle-aged woman in good health. CDR3 in amino acids: CASSFVPGRRYYGYTF. The CDR3 DNA is TGTGCCAGCAGTTTTGTCCCTGGACGGAGATACTATGGCTACACCTTC.